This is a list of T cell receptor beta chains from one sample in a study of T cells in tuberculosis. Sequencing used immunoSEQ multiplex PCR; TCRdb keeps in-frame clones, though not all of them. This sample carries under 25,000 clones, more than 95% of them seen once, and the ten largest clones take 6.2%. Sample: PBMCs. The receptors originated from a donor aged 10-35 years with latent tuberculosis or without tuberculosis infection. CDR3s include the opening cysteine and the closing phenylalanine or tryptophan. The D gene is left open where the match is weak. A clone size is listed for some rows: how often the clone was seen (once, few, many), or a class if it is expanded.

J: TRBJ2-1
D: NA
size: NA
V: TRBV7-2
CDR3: CASSLVGYSSYNEQFF
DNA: TGTGCCAGCAGCTTAGTTGGCTACAGCTCCTACAATGAGCAGTTCTTC

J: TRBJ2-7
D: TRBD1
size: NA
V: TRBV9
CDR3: CASSPTGAFSYEQYF
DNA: TGTGCCAGCAGTCCTACAGGGGCCTTCTCCTACGAGCAGTACTTC

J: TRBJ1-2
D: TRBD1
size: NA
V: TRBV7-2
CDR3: CASSLTGKNYGYTF
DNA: TGTGCCAGCAGTTTGACAGGGAAGAACTATGGCTACACCTTC

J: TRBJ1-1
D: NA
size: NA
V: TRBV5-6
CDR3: CASRRRENTEAFF
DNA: TGTGCCAGCCGGAGGCGGGAGAACACTGAAGCTTTCTTT

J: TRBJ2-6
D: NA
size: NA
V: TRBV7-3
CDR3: CASSERAGSGANVLTF
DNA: TGTGCCAGCAGCGAAAGGGCAGGGTCCGGGGCCAACGTCCTGACTTTC

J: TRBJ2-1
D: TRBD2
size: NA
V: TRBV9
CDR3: CASGSSGSYNEQFF
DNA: TGTGCCAGCGGATCCAGCGGGAGCTACAATGAGCAGTTCTTC

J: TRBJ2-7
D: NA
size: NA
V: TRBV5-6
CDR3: CASSLPLPYEQYF
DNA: TGTGCCAGCAGCTTGCCCCTTCCCTACGAGCAGTACTTC

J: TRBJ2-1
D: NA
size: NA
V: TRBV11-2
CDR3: CASSLYRNDEQFF
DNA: TGTGCCAGCAGCTTATACAGGAACGATGAGCAGTTCTTC

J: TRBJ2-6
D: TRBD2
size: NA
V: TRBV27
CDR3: CASSPGIQREAYSGANVLTF
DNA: TGTGCCAGCAGCCCCGGTATCCAGCGGGAGGCCTACTCTGGGGCCAACGTCCTGACTTTC

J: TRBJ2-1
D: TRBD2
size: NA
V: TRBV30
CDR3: CAWSATSGVGDEQFF
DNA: TGTGCCTGGAGTGCGACTAGCGGGGTCGGGGATGAGCAGTTCTTC

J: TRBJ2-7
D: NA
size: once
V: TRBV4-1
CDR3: CASSQPGGPGEQYF
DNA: TGCGCCAGCAGCCAGCCAGGGGGGCCGGGCGAGCAGTACTTC

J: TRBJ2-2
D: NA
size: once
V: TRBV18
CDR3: CASSPGVGQGTGELFF
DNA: TGTGCCAGCTCACCAGGAGTCGGCCAGGGGACCGGGGAGCTGTTTTTT

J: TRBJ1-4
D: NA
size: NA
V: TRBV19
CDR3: CASSHEVWTNEKLFF
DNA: TGTGCCAGTAGTCATGAGGTTTGGACTAATGAAAAACTGTTTTTT

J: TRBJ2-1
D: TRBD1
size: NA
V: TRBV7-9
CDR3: CASSRHQTGSGYNEQFF
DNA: TGTGCCAGCAGCCGCCACCAGACAGGGAGTGGCTACAATGAGCAGTTCTTC

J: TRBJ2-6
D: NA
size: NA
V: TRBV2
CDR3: CASRDGHSGANVLTF
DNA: TGTGCCAGCAGGGATGGACACTCTGGGGCCAACGTCCTGACTTTC

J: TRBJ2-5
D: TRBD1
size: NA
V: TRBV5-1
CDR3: CASSVDRGLETQYF
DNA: TGCGCCAGCAGCGTCGACAGGGGGCTCGAGACCCAGTACTTC

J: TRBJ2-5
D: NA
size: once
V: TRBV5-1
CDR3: CASSPHGETQYF
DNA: TGCGCCAGCAGCCCTCATGGCGAGACCCAGTACTTC

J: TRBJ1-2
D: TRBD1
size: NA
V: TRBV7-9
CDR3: CASSLRQGEGGYTF
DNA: TGTGCCAGCAGCCTAAGACAGGGGGAGGGAGGCTACACCTTC

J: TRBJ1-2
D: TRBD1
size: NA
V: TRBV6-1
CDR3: CASSEAGTGLPYGYTF
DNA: TGTGCCAGCAGTGAAGCGGGGACAGGGCTGCCATATGGCTACACCTTC

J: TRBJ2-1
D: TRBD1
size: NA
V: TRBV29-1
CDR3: CSVEGRDRFVGSYEQFF
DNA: TGCAGCGTTGAAGGGCGGGACAGGTTCGTGGGTTCCTATGAGCAGTTCTTC

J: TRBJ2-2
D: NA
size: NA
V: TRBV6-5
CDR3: CASSPTRPDTGELFF
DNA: TGTGCCAGCAGCCCGACACGCCCGGACACCGGGGAGCTGTTTTTT

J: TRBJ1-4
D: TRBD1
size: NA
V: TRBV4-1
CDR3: CASSRSGQGAFGEKLFF
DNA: TGCGCCAGCAGCCGTTCGGGACAGGGGGCGTTTGGGGAAAAACTGTTTTTT

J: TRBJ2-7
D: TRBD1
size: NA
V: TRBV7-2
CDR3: CASGLGDRVSEQYF
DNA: TGTGCCAGCGGATTGGGAGACAGGGTAAGCGAGCAGTACTTC

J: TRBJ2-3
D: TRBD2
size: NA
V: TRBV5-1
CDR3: CASSSGLARSEDTQYF
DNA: TGCGCCAGCAGCTCCGGACTAGCAAGATCGGAAGATACGCAGTATTTT

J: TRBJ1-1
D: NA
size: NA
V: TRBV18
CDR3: CASSNLDRGSRTEAFF
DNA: TGTGCCAGCTCAAATTTGGATCGAGGTTCCCGCACTGAAGCTTTCTTT

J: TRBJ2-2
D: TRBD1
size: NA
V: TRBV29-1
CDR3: CSVQKRTGNTGELFF
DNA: TGCAGCGTCCAAAAAAGGACAGGGAACACCGGGGAGCTGTTTTTT

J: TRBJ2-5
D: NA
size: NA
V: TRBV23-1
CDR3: CASSQLRGGETQYF
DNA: TGCGCCAGCAGTCAACTACGAGGGGGAGAGACCCAGTACTTC

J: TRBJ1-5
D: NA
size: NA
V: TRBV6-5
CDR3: CASSYSRYSNQPQHF
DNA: TGTGCCAGCAGTTACTCCAGGTATAGCAATCAGCCCCAGCATTTT

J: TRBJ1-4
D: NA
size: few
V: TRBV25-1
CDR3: CASSDPVDTSTNEKLFF
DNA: TGTGCCAGCAGCGATCCGGTGGACACCTCAACTAATGAAAAACTGTTTTTT

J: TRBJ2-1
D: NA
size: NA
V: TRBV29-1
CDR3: CSVQFYNEQFF
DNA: TGCAGCGTTCAATTTTACAATGAGCAGTTCTTC

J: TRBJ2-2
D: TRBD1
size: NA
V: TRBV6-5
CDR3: CASSPQTGPGELFF
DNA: TGTGCCAGCAGTCCGCAGACAGGGCCCGGGGAGCTGTTTTTT

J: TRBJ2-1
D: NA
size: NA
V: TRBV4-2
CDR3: CASSQYGGDYNEQFF
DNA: TGTGCCAGCAGCCAATACGGAGGGGACTACAATGAGCAGTTCTTC

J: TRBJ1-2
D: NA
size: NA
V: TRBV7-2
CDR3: CASTTPGRVAYGYTF
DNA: TGTGCCAGCACCACCCCGGGGAGGGTAGCCTATGGCTACACCTTC

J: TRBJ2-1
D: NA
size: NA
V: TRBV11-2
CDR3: CASSRTVNNEQFF
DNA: TGTGCCAGCAGCCGTACGGTCAACAATGAGCAGTTCTTC

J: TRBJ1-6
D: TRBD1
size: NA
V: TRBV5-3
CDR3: CARSRPTDRVWVGPEKDSPLHF
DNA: TGTGCCAGAAGCCGACCCACCGACAGGGTGTGGGTTGGGCCTGAGAAGGATTCACCCCTCCACTTT

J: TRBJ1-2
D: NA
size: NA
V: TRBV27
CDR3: CASSPGGSYGYTF
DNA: TGTGCCAGCAGTCCCGGGGGGAGCTATGGCTACACCTTC

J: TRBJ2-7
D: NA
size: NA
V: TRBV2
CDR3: CASLRGGLRDREYEQYF
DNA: TGTGCCAGCTTACGGGGGGGCCTCCGGGACAGGGAGTACGAGCAGTACTTC

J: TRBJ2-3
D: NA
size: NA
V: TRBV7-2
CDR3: CASSLMGSTQYF
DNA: TGTGCCAGCAGCTTAATGGGGAGCACGCAGTATTTT

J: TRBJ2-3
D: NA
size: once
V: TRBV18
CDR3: CASSPSSIFRTDTQYF
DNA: TGTGCCAGCTCACCATCTTCTATATTTCGGACAGATACGCAGTATTTT

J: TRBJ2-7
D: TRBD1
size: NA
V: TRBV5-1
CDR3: CASSWTTGDRYEQYF
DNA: TGCGCCAGCAGCTGGACGACAGGGGACCGTTACGAGCAGTACTTC

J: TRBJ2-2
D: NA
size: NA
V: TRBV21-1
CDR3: CASSTGDRPTGELFF
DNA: TGTGCCAGCAGCACCGGGGACAGGCCCACCGGGGAGCTGTTTTTT

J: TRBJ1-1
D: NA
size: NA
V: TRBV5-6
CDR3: CASSPTGRTEAFF
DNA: TGTGCCAGCAGCCCTACAGGGAGAACTGAAGCTTTCTTT

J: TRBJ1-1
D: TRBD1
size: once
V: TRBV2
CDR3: CASRRDRGHEGTF
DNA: TGTGCCAGCAGACGGGACAGGGGGCACGAGGGGACCTTT